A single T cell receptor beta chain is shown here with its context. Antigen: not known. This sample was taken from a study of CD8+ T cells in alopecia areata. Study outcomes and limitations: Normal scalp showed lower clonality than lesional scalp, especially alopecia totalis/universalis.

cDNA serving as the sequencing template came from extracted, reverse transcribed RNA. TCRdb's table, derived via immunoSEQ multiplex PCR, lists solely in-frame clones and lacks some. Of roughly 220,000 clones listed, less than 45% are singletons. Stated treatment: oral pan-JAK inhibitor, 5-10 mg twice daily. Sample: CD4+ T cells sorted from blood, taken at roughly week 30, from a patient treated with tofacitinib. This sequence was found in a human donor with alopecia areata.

CDR3 DNA: TGTGCCAGTCCCGGGGGATTGGACGGGGAGCTGTTTTTT. Its translation: CASPGGLDGELFF. The chain links TRBV30 to TRBJ2-2; TRBD2 is a possible D gene (6 bases). V was clipped by 8 bases and J by 7 bases, with 17 bases between them. Germline V CDR1 and CDR2: GTSNPN, SVGIG (reference sequence). The CDR3 spans 13 residues.